The 16 T cell receptor beta chains below all came from one sample that was sequenced in a study of blood T cell repertoires in COVID-19. Some clones are missing from TCRdb's copy, which holds only in-frame ones; the method was immunoSEQ multiplex PCR. The table records a few hundred thousand clones, less than 85% of them present only once. What was sequenced was peripheral blood. The receptors come from a man in his sixties who had recovered from COVID-19.

The V gene is TRBV29-1, the J gene TRBJ2-7; D may be TRBD2 (6 bases). Between the trimmed V and J ends, which lost 5 bases and 2 bases, there was a span of 10 bases. Germline CDR1 is SQVTM and CDR2 is ANQGSEA. This CDR3 region has 12 residues. CDR3 loop: CSVTSGAYEQYF. CDR3 nucleotide sequence: TGCAGCGTTACCTCGGGGGCCTACGAGCAGTACTTC.

This clone was counted only a few times. This chain links TRBV7-9 with TRBJ2-1; a weak D match, TRBD2 (5 bases). CDR3 length equals 13 residues. Germline V lookup: CDR1 SEHNR, CDR2 FQNEAQ (reference sequence). Trimming took 6 bases from V and 0 from J, leaving 6 bases between them. The CDR3 protein is CASSGSSYNEQFF. The CDR3 DNA reads as TGTGCCAGCAGTGGGAGCTCCTACAATGAGCAGTTCTTC. The variable domain in full, with the rest retrieved from reference TRBV7-9 and TRBJ2-1, is DTGVSQNPRHKITKRGQNVTFRCDPISEHNRLYWYRQTLGQGPEFLTYFQNEAQLEKSRLLSDRFSAERPKGSFSTLEIQRTEQGDSAMYLCASSGSSYNEQFFGPGTRLTVL.

This chain uses TRBV7-8 with TRBJ1-4; 9 bases fit TRBD1. V dropped 2 bases and J dropped 7; count of bases not matched to a gene: 8. There are 16 residues in the CDR3. Germline V gene data show CDR1 as SGHVS and CDR2 as FQNEAQ. CDR3 loop: CASSLRAGQGAEKLFF. CDR3 bases: TGTGCCAGCAGCTTAAGGGCGGGACAGGGTGCTGAAAAACTGTTTTTT.

This clone was seen a handful of times. V and J are TRBV28 and TRBJ2-7, with a weak D call TRBD2 (6 bases). Germline CDR1 reads MDHEN; CDR2 reads SYDVKM. The V end lost 7 bases, the J end lost 2 bases, and 21 bases lay between the germline ends. CDR3 length: 16 amino acids. CDR3 protein: CASTLNPGLSAYEQYF. In DNA form, the CDR3 reads TGTGCCAGCACCTTAAACCCGGGACTTTCCGCCTACGAGCAGTACTTC.

The chain uses TRBV7-2 and TRBJ2-3, with 10 bases identical to TRBD2. V lost 6 bases, J lost 5 bases, and 8 bases stayed unmatched. This CDR3 is 15 amino acids long. Germline assignment: CDR1 SGHTA and CDR2 FQGNSA. CDR3 nucleotide sequence: TGTGCCAGCAGTCAGCAAGCGGGAGGGGTAGATACGCAGTATTTT. This gives the protein CASSQQAGGVDTQYF.

The rearrangement uses TRBV4-2 and TRBJ2-2; 9 bases line up with TRBD2. The CDR3 consists of 17 residues. The J segment lost 6 bases and the V segment lost 1 base, leaving 9 bases of the junction unmatched. The germline gives CDR1 LGHNA, CDR2 YNFKEQ. CDR3 sequence reads: CASSQGRGGVGAGELFF. In nucleotides, the CDR3 is TGTGCCAGCAGCCAAGGCCGCGGGGGGGTTGGCGCCGGGGAGCTGTTTTTT.

This clone has only a few counts. This rearrangement joins TRBV28 to TRBJ2-7; D unresolved. V lost 2 bases and J lost 3, with 5 bases in between. Germline V lookup: CDR1 MDHEN, CDR2 SYDVKM. The CDR3 covers 12 residues. DNA for the CDR3: TGTGCCAGCAGTTTACAGTTCTACGAGCAGTACTTC. Its translation: CASSLQFYEQYF.

The chain combines TRBV27 with TRBJ2-1; 12 nucleotides align to TRBD2. Germline V gene data show CDR1 as MNHEY and CDR2 as SMNVEV (reference sequence). Trimming took 5 bases from V and 4 from J; bases not matched to a gene: 9. This CDR3 is built from 17 residues. The DNA of the CDR3 is TGTGCCAGCAGTCCATTGACTAGCGGGAGATTATACAATGAGCAGTTCTTC. Protein sequence: CASSPLTSGRLYNEQFF.

The chain carries TRBV6-1 and TRBJ2-3; 8 bases agree with TRBD2. This CDR3 comprises 15 residues. Trimming took 2 bases from V and 3 from J; bases not matched to a gene: 4. Germline V gene lookup returns CDR1 MNHNS and CDR2 SASEGT. The CDR3, as DNA: TGTGCCAGCAGTGAATTCGGGAGGGGGACAGATACGCAGTATTTT. Its protein is CASSEFGRGTDTQYF.

The chain uses TRBV6-5 and TRBJ1-2, with 8 bases that match TRBD1. The CDR3 consists of 15 residues. CDR1 MNHEY and CDR2 SVGAGI come from the germline V gene. Unmatched junction bases numbered 12, after V lost 7 bases and J lost 5 bases. CDR3: CASKLAGGDWYGYTF. CDR3 nucleotide sequence: TGTGCCAGCAAACTTGCAGGGGGCGATTGGTATGGCTACACCTTC.

The genes are TRBV5-1 and TRBJ2-3, with 12 nucleotides matching TRBD2. Germline trimming cut 4 bases from V and 0 bases from J; bases unmatched to any gene: 3. The CDR3 spans 16 residues. The germline V gene encodes CDR1 SGHRS and CDR2 YFSETQ. The CDR3 DNA reads as TGCGCCAGCAGCGGGGGGACTAGCGGGAGCACAGATACGCAGTATTTT. It encodes CASSGGTSGSTDTQYF.

The chain is built from TRBV11-2 and TRBJ2-7, with 7 bases matching TRBD1. CDR1 and CDR2 from the germline V gene are SGHAT and FQNNGV. V shed 1 base and J 6 bases; nucleotides not matched to a gene: 12. The CDR3 has 16 amino acids. CDR3 bases: TGTGCCAGCAGCTTAGGCGACAGGGTTCTTGTGCGCGAGCAGTACTTC. Translated: CASSLGDRVLVREQYF.

The V gene is TRBV18, the J gene TRBJ1-2, with TRBD1 matching over 8 bases. Germline CDR1 KGHSH, CDR2 LQKENI. The V gene end was trimmed by 2 bases and the J gene end by 11 bases; junction bases not matched to a gene: 1. The CDR3 covers 11 residues. Here the CDR3 reads CASSPGQGYTF. Here the CDR3 DNA reads TGTGCCAGCTCACCAGGACAGGGTTACACCTTC.

V is TRBV18 and J is TRBJ1-2; tentatively, D is TRBD1 (5 bases). In germline, CDR1 is KGHSH, CDR2 LQKENI. V lost 3 bases to trimming and J lost 0 bases, with 5 bases between them. The CDR3 extends over 13 amino acids. The CDR3 DNA sequence: TGTGCCAGCTCACCGACAGCTAACTATGGCTACACCTTC. This sequence encodes CASSPTANYGYTF.

The chain combines TRBV6-5 with TRBJ1-4; D not resolved. The CDR3 contains 13 residues. Trimming took off 5 bases at V and 7 bases at J, with 11 bases between the two ends. CDR1 and CDR2 (germline): MNHEY, SVGAGI. The DNA for the CDR3 is TGTGCCAGCAGTACACAGATTGGTGAAAAACTGTTTTTT. It yields the protein CASSTQIGEKLFF.

The V call is TRBV7-9, the J call TRBJ1-1; TRBD1 is a possible D gene (6 bases). This CDR3 has 12 residues. CDR1 is SEHNR, CDR2 FQNEAQ, per germline (reference sequence). V lost 5 bases and J lost 10, with 14 bases in between. In nucleotides, the CDR3 is TGTGCCAGCAGCGATACAGGGTTCGGAGCTTTCTTT. It specifies CASSDTGFGAFF.